The rows below give T cell receptor beta chains drawn from one sample of a study of cytomegalovirus exposure and HLA in healthy donors. The protocol was immunoSEQ multiplex PCR, while the TCRdb copy is restricted to in-frame clones and leaves out a portion. The sample lists about 150,000 clones, approximately 63% occurring once. The sequenced sample consisted of PBMCs. The receptors derive from a woman in her sixties in good health and CMV-seropositive. The CDR3 runs from the conserved cysteine through the conserved F or W. Fields, in order: J gene, V gene, D gene, clone size, CDR3 protein, CDR3 DNA. D genes are given only for firm matches. Not all rows give a size; the values are once, few, many and, for expanded clones, a class.

j_call: TRBJ2-7; v_call: TRBV5-1; d_call: TRBD1; clone_size: .; cdr3_aa: CASSTRTGGLYEQYF; cdr3_nt: TGCGCCAGCAGCACGAGGACAGGGGGACTCTACGAGCAGTACTTC
j_call: TRBJ2-2; v_call: TRBV18; d_call: TRBD1; clone_size: .; cdr3_aa: CASSLGTGDTGELFF; cdr3_nt: TGTGCCAGCTCCCTCGGGACAGGGGACACCGGGGAGCTGTTTTTT
j_call: TRBJ1-4; v_call: TRBV2; d_call: TRBD1; clone_size: .; cdr3_aa: CASSPGQGLKLFF; cdr3_nt: TGTGCCAGCAGCCCGGGACAGGGCTTAAAACTGTTTTTT
j_call: TRBJ1-2; v_call: TRBV5-1; d_call: TRBD1; clone_size: .; cdr3_aa: CASSPQGRGSRLTF; cdr3_nt: TGCGCCAGCAGCCCCCAGGGCAGGGGGTCGCGTCTGACCTTC
j_call: TRBJ2-7; v_call: TRBV9; d_call: .; clone_size: .; cdr3_aa: CASSVNSNYEQYF; cdr3_nt: TGTGCCAGCAGCGTCAACTCTAACTACGAGCAGTACTTC
j_call: TRBJ1-3; v_call: TRBV19; d_call: .; clone_size: .; cdr3_aa: CASSIKPLISGNTIYF; cdr3_nt: TGTGCCAGTAGTATCAAGCCCTTAATCTCTGGAAACACCATATATTTT
j_call: TRBJ2-1; v_call: TRBV30; d_call: TRBD2; clone_size: .; cdr3_aa: CAWRAGLAGEAQFF; cdr3_nt: TGTGCCTGGAGGGCAGGGCTAGCGGGAGAGGCGCAGTTCTTC
j_call: TRBJ2-7; v_call: TRBV19; d_call: .; clone_size: .; cdr3_aa: CASSIGRQVHGEQYF; cdr3_nt: TGTGCCAGTAGTATAGGAAGGCAGGTACATGGCGAGCAGTACTTC
j_call: TRBJ2-1; v_call: TRBV25-1; d_call: .; clone_size: .; cdr3_aa: CASSEYGLISYNEQFF; cdr3_nt: TGTGCCAGCAGTGAATATGGGCTAATCTCCTACAATGAGCAGTTCTTC
j_call: TRBJ1-4; v_call: TRBV19; d_call: .; clone_size: .; cdr3_aa: CASSIIATATNEKLFF; cdr3_nt: TGTGCCAGTAGTATAATCGCTACCGCCACTAATGAAAAACTGTTTTTT
j_call: TRBJ1-1; v_call: TRBV6-1; d_call: TRBD1; clone_size: .; cdr3_aa: CASSQKRTGGTEAFF; cdr3_nt: TGTGCCAGCAGCCAAAAAAGAACAGGGGGCACTGAAGCTTTCTTT
j_call: TRBJ1-2; v_call: TRBV18; d_call: .; clone_size: once; cdr3_aa: CASSPDNEGTGYTF; cdr3_nt: TGTGCCAGCTCACCAGATAACGAGGGAACTGGCTACACCTTC
j_call: TRBJ2-7; v_call: TRBV5-6; d_call: .; clone_size: .; cdr3_aa: CASSLARSGEQYF; cdr3_nt: TGTGCCAGCAGCTTGGCCCGGTCGGGCGAGCAGTACTTC
j_call: TRBJ2-3; v_call: TRBV28; d_call: TRBD2; clone_size: .; cdr3_aa: CASSLFLAGGSTDTQYF; cdr3_nt: TGTGCCAGCAGTTTATTTCTAGCGGGAGGGAGCACAGATACGCAGTATTTT
j_call: TRBJ2-5; v_call: TRBV6-6; d_call: TRBD1; clone_size: .; cdr3_aa: CASSYTTGRETQYF; cdr3_nt: TGTGCCAGCAGTTATACGACAGGGAGAGAGACCCAGTACTTC
j_call: TRBJ2-7; v_call: TRBV28; d_call: .; clone_size: few; cdr3_aa: CASSLLTYEQYF; cdr3_nt: TGTGCCAGCAGTTTACTAACCTACGAGCAGTACTTC
j_call: TRBJ2-3; v_call: TRBV5-1; d_call: TRBD1; clone_size: few; cdr3_aa: CASSLGQGALDTQYF; cdr3_nt: TGCGCCAGCAGCCTAGGACAGGGAGCACTAGATACGCAGTATTTT
j_call: TRBJ2-5; v_call: TRBV5-4; d_call: .; clone_size: .; cdr3_aa: CASSLGPIQETQYF; cdr3_nt: TGTGCCAGCAGCTTGGGTCCAATCCAAGAGACCCAGTACTTC
j_call: TRBJ2-5; v_call: TRBV5-1; d_call: .; clone_size: .; cdr3_aa: CASSLNHEQYF; cdr3_nt: TGCGCCAGCAGCTTGAATCATGAGCAGTACTTC
j_call: TRBJ1-5; v_call: TRBV27; d_call: TRBD1; clone_size: .; cdr3_aa: CAIGGGAGQPQHF; cdr3_nt: TGTGCCATAGGAGGGGGCGCCGGTCAGCCCCAGCATTTT
j_call: TRBJ2-7; v_call: TRBV18; d_call: TRBD1; clone_size: .; cdr3_aa: CASRTGGGYEQYF; cdr3_nt: TGTGCCAGCCGGACAGGTGGAGGATACGAGCAGTACTTC
j_call: TRBJ2-4; v_call: TRBV2; d_call: .; clone_size: .; cdr3_aa: CASSNSPSQGIIQYF; cdr3_nt: TGTGCCAGCTCGAATTCCCCTAGCCAGGGGATCATTCAGTACTTC
j_call: TRBJ2-3; v_call: TRBV28; d_call: .; clone_size: .; cdr3_aa: CASSLAGIRTDTQYF; cdr3_nt: TGTGCCAGCAGTTTAGCAGGGATCCGCACAGATACGCAGTATTTT
j_call: TRBJ1-5; v_call: TRBV29-1; d_call: TRBD1; clone_size: .; cdr3_aa: CSGTIGRGQTPSKQPQHF; cdr3_nt: TGCAGCGGGACCATAGGTAGGGGGCAGACCCCTAGTAAACAGCCCCAGCATTTT
j_call: TRBJ2-1; v_call: TRBV19; d_call: TRBD2; clone_size: .; cdr3_aa: CASRAGTSGDNEQFF; cdr3_nt: TGTGCCAGTAGGGCCGGGACTAGCGGAGACAATGAGCAGTTCTTC
j_call: TRBJ2-5; v_call: TRBV9; d_call: .; clone_size: .; cdr3_aa: CASSVVPRPEETQYF; cdr3_nt: TGTGCCAGCAGCGTAGTTCCCCGTCCCGAAGAGACCCAGTACTTC
j_call: TRBJ2-5; v_call: TRBV5-4; d_call: TRBD1; clone_size: .; cdr3_aa: CASSLGRGGIETQYF; cdr3_nt: TGTGCCAGCAGCTTGGGTCGAGGGGGCATAGAGACCCAGTACTTC
j_call: TRBJ1-3; v_call: TRBV6-1; d_call: .; clone_size: few; cdr3_aa: CASRTGGNRNTIYF; cdr3_nt: TGTGCCAGCAGGACGGGGGGGAACCGAAACACCATATATTTT
j_call: TRBJ1-1; v_call: TRBV28; d_call: .; clone_size: .; cdr3_aa: CASRQGKAEAFF; cdr3_nt: TGTGCCAGCAGGCAGGGGAAGGCTGAAGCTTTCTTT
j_call: TRBJ2-1; v_call: TRBV5-1; d_call: .; clone_size: .; cdr3_aa: CASSLGPRGTYNEQFF; cdr3_nt: TGCGCCAGCAGCTTGGGTCCGCGGGGAACCTACAATGAGCAGTTCTTC